The 27 T cell receptor beta chains reported below all come from one sample, sequenced in a study of shared clonotypes between healthy human individuals. Data came from immunoSEQ multiplex PCR; TCRdb stores just in-frame clones and leaves some out. The sample yields about 670,000 clones, more than 70% seen once. Input material: memory CD4+ T cells sorted from blood. Subset: CD45RA-negative fraction. Receptor source: a woman aged 30 to 39 in good health.

In the case of this clone: A read error may explain this, as a much larger clone is one base away. The chain is built from TRBV28 and TRBJ2-7, with 10 bases lining up with TRBD2. There are 15 residues in the CDR3. Per germline, CDR1 MDHEN and CDR2 SYDVKM. V shed 2 bases, J shed 2 bases, and the junction held 3 bases outside the gene matches. CDR3 DNA sequence: TGTGCCAGCAGTTTAGCACTAGCGGGGACCTACGAGCAGTACTTC. Its protein product is CASSLALAGTYEQYF. The full variable domain, its missing parts supplied by reference TRBV28 and TRBJ2-7, is DVKVTQSSRYLVKRTGEKVFLECVQDMDHENMFWYRQDPGLGLRLIYFSYDVKMKEKGDIPEGYSVSREKKERFSLILESASTNQTSMYLCASSLALAGTYEQYFGPGTRLTVT.

This clone showed up just a few times. The chain joins TRBV27 to TRBJ2-1; a possible D gene is TRBD2 (5 bases). Germline CDR1 is MNHEY and CDR2 is SMNVEV (reference sequence). V gave up 2 bases and J gave up 8 bases, with 19 bases separating them. CDR3 size: 16 residues. The CDR3 reads CASSLIAAGGGHEQFF. For the CDR3, the DNA is TGTGCCAGCAGTTTAATCGCCGCAGGAGGAGGACATGAGCAGTTCTTC.

V gene TRBV30 combines with J gene TRBJ2-7, with D possibly being TRBD1 (5 bases). The V end was cut by 3 bases, the J end by 3 bases, with 12 bases between. Germline V gives CDR1 GTSNPN, CDR2 SVGIG (reference sequence). The CDR3 sequence is 13 residues long. Written as DNA, the CDR3 is TGTGCCTGGAGGCAGGGATTTTACTACGAGCAGTACTTC. The encoded protein is CAWRQGFYYEQYF.

This sequence joins TRBV5-1 and TRBJ2-1, with a tentative D call TRBD2 (5 bases). V was pared by 0 bases and J by 3 bases, with 10 bases between. This CDR3 region has 15 residues. From germline, CDR1 is SGHRS and CDR2 YFSETQ. Here the CDR3 reads CASSLGGSLYNEQFF. The CDR3 nucleotides are TGCGCCAGCAGCTTGGGAGGGAGCCTCTACAATGAGCAGTTCTTC. The whole variable domain, remainder taken from reference TRBV5-1 and TRBJ2-1, is KAGVTQTPRYLIKTRGQQVTLSCSPISGHRSVSWYQQTPGQGLQFLFEYFSETQRNKGNFPGRFSGRQFSNSRSEMNVSTLELGDSALYLCASSLGGSLYNEQFFGPGTRLTVL.

Only one count was recorded for this clone. The rearrangement uses TRBV4-2 and TRBJ2-5, with D possibly TRBD1 on 7 matching bases. Deletions cut 0 bases from V and 4 bases from J, with 15 bases between. This CDR3 spans 16 amino acids. Germline V lookup: CDR1 LGHNA, CDR2 YNFKEQ. CDR3 protein: CASSQDVQGGGETQYF. The CDR3 nucleotides read TGTGCCAGCAGCCAAGATGTTCAGGGGGGTGGAGAGACCCAGTACTTC.

This clone was found a few times. Given a much more abundant clone one base away, this may be a read error. Additional DNA sequences in this sample encode the identical CDR3. The chain employs TRBV7-8 and TRBJ1-5, with unresolved D. Trimming left V 1 base short and J 6 bases short, with 4 bases between. The CDR3 totals 12 residues. Germline lookup yields CDR1 SGHVS and CDR2 FQNEAQ. CDR3 DNA sequence: TGTGCCAGCAGCTTAGAGAGTCAGCCCCAGCATTTT. It specifies CASSLESQPQHF.

This clone was seen ten or more times. The chain is built from TRBV6-5 and TRBJ2-1; 12 bases are a match to TRBD2. V lost 4 bases to trimming and J lost 3 bases; unmatched junction nucleotides: 4. This CDR3 region has 16 residues. The V gene's germline CDR1 is MNHEY and CDR2 SVGAGI. The CDR3 protein is CASSSRLAGVYNEQFF. The CDR3 nucleotides are TGTGCCAGCAGTTCCCGACTAGCGGGAGTCTACAATGAGCAGTTCTTC.

CDR3 sequence (DNA): TGCGCCAGCAGGTCCCCAGATACGCAGTATTTT. Translating it yields CASRSPDTQYF. The chain couples TRBV5-1 to TRBJ2-3; D call uncertain. Germline-derived CDR1 and CDR2 are SGHRS and YFSETQ. With 5 bases removed from V and 4 bases from J, the gap between germline ends came to 5 bases. The CDR3 totals 11 residues.

Concerning this clone itself: A far larger clone is just one base off, so this is likely a read error. This same CDR3 is encoded by further DNA sequences in the sample. The gene calls are TRBV7-2 and TRBJ2-7, with D possibly TRBD2 on 5 matching bases. The CDR3 consists of 14 residues. The V and J ends lost 2 bases and 0 bases respectively, with 8 bases between them. The germline V gene encodes CDR1 SGHTA and CDR2 FQGNSA. The CDR3 reads CASSLQRDSYEQYF. As DNA, the CDR3 is TGTGCCAGCAGCTTACAGAGGGACTCCTACGAGCAGTACTTC.

The chain has TRBV10-2 and TRBJ2-5; 13 bases agree with TRBD2. The CDR3 has 17 residues. V trimming: 3 bases; J trimming: 4 bases; junction bases outside the gene matches: 8. The germline gives CDR1 WSHSY, CDR2 SAAADI. Here the CDR3 DNA reads TGCGCCAGCAGTGACTATGGACTAGCGGGAGATAGAGAGACCCAGTACTTC. Protein sequence: CASSDYGLAGDRETQYF.

The gene calls are TRBV4-2 and TRBJ1-5; D is possibly TRBD1 (6 bases). The germline V and J ends were trimmed by 3 bases and 3 bases, with 12 bases remaining between them. The CDR3 spans 15 residues. Germline values: CDR1 LGHNA, CDR2 YNFKEQ. CDR3 sequence: CASSQTDSFNQPQHF. The CDR3 coding sequence is TGTGCCAGCAGCCAGACGGACAGCTTCAATCAGCCCCAGCATTTT.

This clone has at least ten counts. The V gene is TRBV29-1, the J gene TRBJ2-7; D is uncertain. Deletions cut 6 bases from V and 7 bases from J, with 22 bases between. The CDR3 spans 14 residues. From germline, CDR1 is SQVTM and CDR2 ANQGSEA. The CDR3 reads CSVTGQTDLGEQYF. The CDR3 DNA sequence: TGCAGCGTGACGGGCCAAACAGACCTCGGAGAGCAGTACTTC.

The chain carries TRBV5-6 and TRBJ2-7; 9 bases line up with TRBD2. This CDR3 region has 15 residues. Unmatched junction bases numbered 8, after V lost 4 bases and J lost 3 bases. Germline V gene sequence: CDR1 SGHDT, CDR2 YYEEEE. The CDR3 nucleotides read TGTGCCAGCAGCCAACCTAGCGGGATTAGCTACGAGCAGTACTTC. This sequence encodes CASSQPSGISYEQYF.

The rearrangement joins TRBV4-2 to TRBJ2-3; 9 bases line up with TRBD2. This CDR3 contains 17 residues. J lost 5 bases, V lost 1 base, and 10 bases had no gene match. The germline V gene has CDR1 LGHNA and CDR2 YNFKEQ. CDR3 coding DNA: TGTGCCAGCAGCCAAGGTAGCGGGAGTCAGGGTAAAGATACGCAGTATTTT. This encodes CASSQGSGSQGKDTQYF.

The rearrangement joins TRBV6-1 to TRBJ2-7; a weak D match, TRBD2 (5 bases). The germline V and J ends were trimmed by 0 bases and 3 bases, with 12 bases remaining between them. Looked up from germline, CDR1 is MNHNS and CDR2 is SASEGT. The CDR3 is 15 residues long. The chain's CDR3 is CASSEARRVGYEQYF. CDR3 in DNA: TGTGCCAGCAGTGAAGCCCGGCGGGTCGGCTACGAGCAGTACTTC.

The chain combines TRBV5-6 with TRBJ1-2, with D tentatively TRBD1 (6 bases). Per the germline V gene, CDR1 is SGHDT and CDR2 is YYEEEE. The CDR3 is 14 amino acids. Between the trimmed V and J ends, which lost 1 base and 5 bases, there was a span of 12 bases. CDR3 amino acids: CASSLPGQLYGYTF. The CDR3 region has the DNA TGTGCCAGCAGCTTGCCTGGACAGCTATATGGCTACACCTTC.

This chain connects TRBV11-2 to TRBJ1-1, with TRBD1 matching over 7 bases. The CDR3 runs to 15 residues. V was pared by 3 bases and J by 3 bases, with 7 bases of the junction left unmatched. Germline V gene data show CDR1 as SGHAT and CDR2 as FQNNGV. The CDR3 loop reads CASSLLGRGDTEAFF. CDR3 nucleotide sequence: TGTGCCAGCAGCTTGTTGGGCAGGGGGGACACTGAAGCTTTCTTT.

J is TRBJ1-5 and V is TRBV10-3, with D uncertain. The ends were cut back, 4 bases at V and 5 bases at J, with 9 bases in the middle. This CDR3 has 13 residues. The V gene's germline CDR1 is ENHRY and CDR2 SYGVKD. The CDR3: CAISGQADQPQHF. CDR3 nucleotides: TGTGCCATCAGTGGTCAGGCGGATCAGCCCCAGCATTTT.

The chain recombines TRBV7-2 with TRBJ2-7, with D perhaps matching TRBD2 (6 bases). V dropped 5 bases and J dropped 3 bases, with 11 bases sitting between them. The length of the CDR3 is 13 residues. Germline V gene lookup returns CDR1 SGHTA and CDR2 FQGNSA. CDR3 bases: TGTGCCAGCAGCCCAGGGACTGGCTACGAGCAGTACTTC. It encodes CASSPGTGYEQYF.

In this sample, this clone turned up once. The rearrangement uses TRBV20-1 and TRBJ2-5; unclear D gene. The DNA matches TRBJ2-7 better at its end, which makes the J call doubtful. This CDR3 region has 11 residues. Germline assignment: CDR1 DFQATT and CDR2 SNEGSKA (reference sequence). The CDR3 bases are TGCAGTGCTAGCGATGTCCACGAGCAGTACTTC. This codes for CSASDVHEQYF.

The chain couples TRBV30 to TRBJ1-1, with TRBD1 as a possible D gene (6 bases). The CDR3 loop spans 12 amino acids. V was shortened by 4 bases and J by 0 bases, with 6 bases between the two germline ends. Germline CDR1 is GTSNPN and CDR2 is SVGIG (reference sequence). In DNA, the CDR3 is TGTGCCTGGACAGGGGTGAACACTGAAGCTTTCTTT. Residues: CAWTGVNTEAFF.

This rearrangement joins TRBV19 to TRBJ2-1; 7 nucleotides line up with TRBD2. The CDR3 runs 14 residues. The germline V gene has CDR1 LNHDA and CDR2 SQIVND (reference sequence). V lost 4 bases and J lost 6; bases outside the gene matches: 6. The CDR3 DNA reads TGTGCCAGTAGTAATCAAGGACTAGTCAATGAGCAGTTCTTC. Translation gives CASSNQGLVNEQFF.

V usage is TRBV5-1 and J usage is TRBJ2-2; TRBD1 is a possible D gene (6 bases). The CDR3 length is 14 residues. Deletions cut 4 bases from V and 8 bases from J, with 15 bases between. CDR1 and CDR2 (germline): SGHRS, YFSETQ. The CDR3 coding sequence is TGCGCCAGCAGCCGGACCAGGGGTAGAGGGGAGCTGTTTTTT. This codes for CASSRTRGRGELFF.

This clone was seen more than once but under ten times. This sequence joins TRBV30 and TRBJ1-5; 9 positions match TRBD1. This CDR3 contains 14 residues. J lost 6 bases, V lost 4 bases, and 7 bases had no gene match. The germline gives CDR1 GTSNPN, CDR2 SVGIG (reference sequence). In DNA form, the CDR3 reads TGTGCCTGGACAGGACAGGGGCGGGTTCAGCCCCAGCATTTT. This sequence encodes CAWTGQGRVQPQHF.

The J gene is TRBJ2-5, the V gene TRBV18; D is perhaps TRBD2 (5 bases). V was trimmed by 6 bases and J by 5 bases, leaving 19 bases between them. CDR1 and CDR2 from the germline V gene are KGHSH and LQKENI. The CDR3 length is 15 residues. CDR3 sequence: CASSSRTGVAETQYF. CDR3 nucleotide sequence: TGTGCCAGCTCGTCCAGGACCGGGGTGGCCGAGACCCAGTACTTC.

V usage is TRBV6-6 and J usage is TRBJ1-5; D is ambiguous. This CDR3 is built from 14 residues. The V end was cut by 2 bases, the J end by 4 bases, with 9 bases between. CDR1 and CDR2 from the germline V gene are MNHNY and SVGAGI (reference sequence). This chain's CDR3 is CASSYGPVNQPQHF. Written as DNA, the CDR3 is TGTGCCAGCAGTTACGGGCCAGTGAATCAGCCCCAGCATTTT.

The chain uses TRBV30 and TRBJ2-5; D perhaps matches TRBD2 (6 bases). CDR3 length: 13 amino acids. Germline values: CDR1 GTSNPN, CDR2 SVGIG (reference sequence). With 5 bases removed from V and 2 bases from J, the gap between germline ends came to 12 bases. CDR3 nucleotide sequence: TGTGCCTGGGGGGGGAAGGGACAAGAGACCCAGTACTTC. Translated, it gives CAWGGKGQETQYF.